This record covers a single T cell receptor beta chain. Its antigen remains unidentified. The sample holds no much larger clone one base away, and base qualities are not on file. The immunoSEQ hsTCRB v3.0 assay was used at survey level resolution to sequence the TRB variable region. The targeted TRB sequencing depth was about 40,000-55,000 T-cell genomes per sample. TRB libraries were pooled and sequenced on an Illumina MiSeq using a v3 150-cycle kit. As for the authors' bioinformatics: Repertoire analysis ran in R within a reproducible Nextflow workflow covering QC, data transformation and analysis. LymphoSeq2, an R package for exploring AIRR-Seq data, was used to implement custom analyses. A few samples that yielded fewer than 5000 total TRB sequences were excluded, so that some 190 HIV repertoires were analyzed. Of the roughly 190 retained HIV repertoires, approximately 60 were collected before and approximately 130 after ART initiation. Each repertoire was downsampled to 5000 TRB nucleotide sequences, and summary statistics were averaged across 100 downsampling iterations. The analysis kept only TRB sequences whose CDR3 regions were at least seven amino acids long. Two measures captured diversity: a Shannon entropy-derived clonality score and the Gini coefficient. Repertoire networks linked the top 5000 CDR3 amino acid sequences whenever two sequences differed by an edit distance of one. Antigen specificity groups and MHC restriction were predicted for TRB CDR3 amino acid sequences with GLIPH2. Known CMV, EBV, HIV or tissue antigen associations were flagged by matching CDR3 amino acid sequences against VDJdb and McPAS-TCR. Pre-ART, post-ART and control groups were compared with Wilcoxon signed-rank tests and Holm-Bonferroni correction. TCRdb re-hosts the immuneACCESS table, in-frame sequences only. Its copies lack some clones; in the studies checked, an unresolved V gene accounts for under half of them, and the cause for the rest is not known. D and trimming were read from the DNA, whereas the V and J calls and clone size are those reported in that table. The sample has about 24,000 clones on record, about four fifths of them singletons. The biggest ten clones account for approximately 6.1% of the sample.

This sample is part of a study of long-term antiretroviral therapy in people with HIV (dated by TCRdb to 2022 to 2024). For the study in its entirety: The earliest samples were collected approximately a decade before the 2015 WHO recommendation for immediate ART, a period when ART was typically delayed until CD4 counts fell. A retrospective serial study tested whether ART initiation and durable HIV suppression were associated with changes in peripheral blood TRB repertoire composition and diversity. A total of 192 cryopreserved PBMC samples came from approximately 30 adults with confirmed HIV infection and were collected serially over a mean of roughly six years (range 1-12). Of the roughly 27 participants with HIV, approximately twelve were female. No cross-contamination during QIAcube processing turned up in test extractions that ran a monoclonal T-cell line alongside 30 to 40 polyclonal samples. Overall results and qualifications from the work: Since PBMC availability was limited, sequencing covered only the TCR beta chain, with no alpha chain pairing. Because pre-ART samples had limited cell numbers, profiling was done on unsorted PBMC rather than on sorted CD4+ and CD8+ T cells. Compared with controls, HIV repertoires had narrower CDR3 length ranges, and the network structure pointed to an antigen-experienced repertoire that shifted only slightly toward naive after ART. No data were available on ART adherence, viral resistance or therapy changes, limiting inferences about post-ART repertoire changes. Expanded TRB clones identified before ART initiation dominated the repertoire at all time points, although this dominance fluctuated and declined in many PLHIV after ART. The samples span the years 2004 to 2017, and the ART regimens used may be less effective than current regimens. ART initiation was associated with a significant increase in TRB diversity, but diversity stayed significantly below transplant donor controls even after long-term ART.

Inclusion was restricted to participants for whom at least one PBMC sample before ART initiation and at least two post-ART samples were available. Treatment was received in the United States of America by all participants with HIV. Cryopreserved samples of about 0.95-10 million PBMC were thawed and washed before DNA extraction. At the time of the earliest PBMC sample, participants with HIV were aged between 23 and 54 years. Per participant, PBMC samples came from 1-4 timepoints prior to ART initiation and 2-8 timepoints following ART initiation, for a median of 7 samples. Serial HIV viral load, CD4+ T-cell count, ART history and demographic data were obtained for every participant. Using a Qiagen kit on a QIAcube, genomic DNA was extracted from unsorted PBMC, with samples processed in batches of 12. Trimming accounts for 3 bases at V and 0 bases at J, while the number of junction bases matched to no gene is 13. The germline V gene specifies SGDLS as CDR1 and YYNGEE as CDR2. From the cysteine through the phenylalanine, the CDR3 covers 19 amino acids. CDR3 DNA only is kept here, 57 bases in frame from base 1.

The TCR was taken from a young man with HIV. The V and J segments used are TRBV9 and TRBJ2-1, with 9 central nucleotides matching TRBD1. The specimen was unsorted PBMCs, collected 4.4 years after starting antiretroviral therapy. The CDR3 protein: CASSALTGGSASSYNEQFF. The DNA reads as follows: TGTGCCAGCAGCGCGTTAACAGGGGGCTCCGCTAGCTCCTACAATGAGCAGTTCTTC.